The text below deals with one TCR beta chain. Primers for the PCR totalled 60 Vbeta and 13 Jbeta. Repertoires were generated with immunoSEQ multiplex PCR, while TCRdb's copy carries only in-frame clones and drops some. Among 150,000 to 200,000 clones listed, approximately 82% were seen once. The germline V gene has CDR1 SGDLS and CDR2 YYNGEE. This CDR3 has 15 amino acids. The V gene end was trimmed by 4 bases and the J gene end by 8 bases; junction bases not matched to a gene: 9. This sample was included in a study of cytomegalovirus exposure and HLA in healthy donors. This chain joins TRBV9 and TRBJ1-4; 9 nucleotides align to TRBD1. The specimen was PBMCs. The TCR comes from a woman aged 18-30 years in good health and CMV-seropositive. The CDR3 spells CASSTSGQGEEKLFF. Here the CDR3 DNA reads TGTGCCAGCAGCACCTCGGGACAGGGTGAGGAAAAACTGTTTTTT.